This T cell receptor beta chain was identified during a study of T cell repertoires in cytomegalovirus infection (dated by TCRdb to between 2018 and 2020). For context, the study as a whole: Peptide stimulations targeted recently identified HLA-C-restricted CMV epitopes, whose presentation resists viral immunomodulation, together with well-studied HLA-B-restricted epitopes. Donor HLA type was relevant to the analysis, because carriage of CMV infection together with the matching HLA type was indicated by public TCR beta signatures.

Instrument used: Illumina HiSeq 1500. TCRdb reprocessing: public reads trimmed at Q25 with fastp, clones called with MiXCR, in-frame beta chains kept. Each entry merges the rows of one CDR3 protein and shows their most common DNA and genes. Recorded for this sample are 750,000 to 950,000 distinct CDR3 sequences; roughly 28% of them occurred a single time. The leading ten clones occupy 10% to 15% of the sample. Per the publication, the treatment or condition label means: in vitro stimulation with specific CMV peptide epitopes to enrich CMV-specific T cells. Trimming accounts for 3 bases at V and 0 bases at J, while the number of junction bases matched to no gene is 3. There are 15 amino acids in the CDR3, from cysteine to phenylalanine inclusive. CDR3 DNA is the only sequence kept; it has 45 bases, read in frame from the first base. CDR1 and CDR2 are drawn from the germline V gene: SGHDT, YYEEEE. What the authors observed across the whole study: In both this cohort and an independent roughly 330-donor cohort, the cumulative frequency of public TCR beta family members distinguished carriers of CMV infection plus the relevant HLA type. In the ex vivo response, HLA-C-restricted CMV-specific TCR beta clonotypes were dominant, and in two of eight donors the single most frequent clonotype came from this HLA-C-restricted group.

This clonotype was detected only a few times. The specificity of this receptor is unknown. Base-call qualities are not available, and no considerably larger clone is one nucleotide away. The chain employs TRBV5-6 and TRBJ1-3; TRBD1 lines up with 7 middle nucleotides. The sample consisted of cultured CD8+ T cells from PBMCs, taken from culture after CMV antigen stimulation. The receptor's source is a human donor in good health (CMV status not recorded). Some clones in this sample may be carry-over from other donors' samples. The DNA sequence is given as TGTGCCAGCAGCTGGGGACAGCCCTCTGGAAACACCATATATTTT. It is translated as CASSWGQPSGNTIYF.